This T cell receptor (beta chain) was sequenced in a study of identical twins. From the 5' RACE reads, TCRdb called clonotypes with MiXCR, one entry per CDR3 protein. This table has over 500,000 distinct CDR3 sequences, around 20% appearing once. Study observations and caveats: Twin-shared out-of-frame alpha sequences were enriched for low generation probability. Modelling approaches yielded underestimates of out-of-frame TCR alpha sharing between monozygotic twins.

This clonotype was seen once. Antigen specificity is unknown. The CDR3 extends over 15 amino acids. The V gene's germline CDR1 is MDHEN and CDR2 SYDVKM. The germline V and J ends were trimmed by 2 bases and 0 bases, with 8 bases remaining between them. The sample also formed part of further work on T cells expressing NK-cell markers. This second report adds: The same clonotypes also predominated in the CD3+CD56-NKG2C+ fraction of several donors.

Sequenced sample: CD4+ T cells sorted from blood. The receptor's source is a woman under 30 in good health. J is TRBJ1-3 and V is TRBV28; D unclear. The CDR3 loop is CASSLGPNSGNTIYF. CDR3 nucleotide sequence: TGTGCCAGCAGTTTAGGTCCAAACTCTGGAAACACCATATATTTT.